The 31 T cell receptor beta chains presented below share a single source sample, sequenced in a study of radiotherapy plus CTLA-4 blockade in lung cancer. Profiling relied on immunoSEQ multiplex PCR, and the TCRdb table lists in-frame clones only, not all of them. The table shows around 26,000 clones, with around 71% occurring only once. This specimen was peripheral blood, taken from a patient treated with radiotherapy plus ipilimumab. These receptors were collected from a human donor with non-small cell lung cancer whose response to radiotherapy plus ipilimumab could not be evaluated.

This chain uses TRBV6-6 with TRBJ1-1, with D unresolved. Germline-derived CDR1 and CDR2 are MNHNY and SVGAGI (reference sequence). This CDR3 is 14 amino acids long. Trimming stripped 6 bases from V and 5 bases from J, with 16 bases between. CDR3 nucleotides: TGTGCCAGCAGCAAAGGAGGGCGTCGGACTGAAGCTTTCTTT. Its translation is CASSKGGRRTEAFF.

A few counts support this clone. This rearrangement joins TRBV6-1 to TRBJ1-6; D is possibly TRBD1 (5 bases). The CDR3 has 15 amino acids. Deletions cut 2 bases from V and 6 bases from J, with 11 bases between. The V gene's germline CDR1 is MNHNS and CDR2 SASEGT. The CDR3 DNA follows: TGTGCCAGCAGTGAAATTGGGACTTTTAATTCACCCCTCCACTTT. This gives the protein CASSEIGTFNSPLHF.

The CDR3 DNA follows: TGTGCCAGCAGGCGCGGGAGGGGTACCGGGGAGCTGTTTTTT. Its translation: CASRRGRGTGELFF. This chain links TRBV2 with TRBJ2-2; TRBD2 matches 9 bases. Germline CDR1 and CDR2: SNHLY and FYNNEI. The ends lost 6 bases at V and 5 bases at J; junction bases unmatched: 4. The CDR3 length is 14 residues.

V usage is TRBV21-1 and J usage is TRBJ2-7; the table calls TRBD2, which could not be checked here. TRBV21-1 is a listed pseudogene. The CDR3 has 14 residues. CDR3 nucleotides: TGTGCCACCAAAGCGGGAGGAGTATACTACGAGCAGTACTTC. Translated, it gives CATKAGGVYYEQYF.

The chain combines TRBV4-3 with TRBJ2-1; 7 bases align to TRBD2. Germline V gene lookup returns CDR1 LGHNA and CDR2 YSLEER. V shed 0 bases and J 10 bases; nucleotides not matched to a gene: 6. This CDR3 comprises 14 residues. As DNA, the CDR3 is TGCGCCAGCAGCCAAGAGGGAGGGATAGAGGAGCAGTTCTTC. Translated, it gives CASSQEGGIEEQFF.

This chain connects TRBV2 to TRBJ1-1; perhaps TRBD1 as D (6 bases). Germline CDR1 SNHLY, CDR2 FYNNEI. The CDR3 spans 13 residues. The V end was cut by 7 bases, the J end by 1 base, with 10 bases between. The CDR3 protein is CASMSDRNTEAFF. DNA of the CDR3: TGTGCCAGCATGTCGGACAGGAACACTGAAGCTTTCTTT.

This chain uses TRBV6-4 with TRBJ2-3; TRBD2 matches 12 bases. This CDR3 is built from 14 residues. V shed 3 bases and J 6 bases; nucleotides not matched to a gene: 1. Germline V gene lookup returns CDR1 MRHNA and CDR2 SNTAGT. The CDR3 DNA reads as TGTGCCAGCAGTGATGGACTAGCGGGGGATACGCAGTATTTT. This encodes CASSDGLAGDTQYF.

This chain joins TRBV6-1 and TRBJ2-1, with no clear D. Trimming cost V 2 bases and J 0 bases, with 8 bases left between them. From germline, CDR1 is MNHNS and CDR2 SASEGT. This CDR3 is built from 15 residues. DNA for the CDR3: TGTGCCAGCAGTGAAATTTCGAGCTCCTACAATGAGCAGTTCTTC. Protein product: CASSEISSSYNEQFF.

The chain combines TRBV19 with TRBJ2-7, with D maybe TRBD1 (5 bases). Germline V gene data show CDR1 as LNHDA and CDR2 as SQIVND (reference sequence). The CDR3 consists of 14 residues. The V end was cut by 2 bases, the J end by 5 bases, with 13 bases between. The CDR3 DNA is TGTGCCAGTAGTATAACTCAGGGTGTCCACGAGCAGTACTTC. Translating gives CASSITQGVHEQYF.

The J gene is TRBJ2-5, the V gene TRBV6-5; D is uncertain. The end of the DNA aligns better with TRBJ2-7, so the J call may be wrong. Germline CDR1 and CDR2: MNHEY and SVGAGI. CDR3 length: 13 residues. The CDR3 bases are TGTGCCAGCACCTCAACGTCCCCCTACGAGCAGTACTTC. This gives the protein CASTSTSPYEQYF.

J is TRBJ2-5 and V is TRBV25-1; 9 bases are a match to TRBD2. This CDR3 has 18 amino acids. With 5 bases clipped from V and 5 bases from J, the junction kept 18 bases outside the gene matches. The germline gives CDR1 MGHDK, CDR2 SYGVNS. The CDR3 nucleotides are TGTGCCAGCAGTACCCGGAGAATAGCGGGAGTGCCAGGGGAGACCCAGTACTTC. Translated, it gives CASSTRRIAGVPGETQYF.

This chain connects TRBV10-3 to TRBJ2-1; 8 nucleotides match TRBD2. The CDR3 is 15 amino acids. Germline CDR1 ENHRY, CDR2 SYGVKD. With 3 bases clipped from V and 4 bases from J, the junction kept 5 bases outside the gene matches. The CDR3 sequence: CAISDPSGLYNEQFF. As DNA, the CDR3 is TGTGCCATCAGTGATCCTAGCGGGTTGTACAATGAGCAGTTCTTC.

DNA of the CDR3: TGTGCCAGCAGCTTGAAGGCTAGCGATACAGATACGCAGTATTTT. Its protein product is CASSLKASDTDTQYF. The V call is TRBV5-6, the J call TRBJ2-3; tentative D call: TRBD2 (6 bases). V was shortened by 1 base and J by 3 bases, with 12 bases between the two germline ends. The CDR3 is made up of 15 amino acids. Germline CDR1 is SGHDT and CDR2 is YYEEEE.

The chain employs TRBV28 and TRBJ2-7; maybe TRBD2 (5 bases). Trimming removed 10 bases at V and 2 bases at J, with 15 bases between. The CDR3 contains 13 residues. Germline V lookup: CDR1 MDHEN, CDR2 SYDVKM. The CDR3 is CATRRGAAYEQYF. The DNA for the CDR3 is TGTGCCACCCGACGGGGTGCCGCCTACGAGCAGTACTTC.

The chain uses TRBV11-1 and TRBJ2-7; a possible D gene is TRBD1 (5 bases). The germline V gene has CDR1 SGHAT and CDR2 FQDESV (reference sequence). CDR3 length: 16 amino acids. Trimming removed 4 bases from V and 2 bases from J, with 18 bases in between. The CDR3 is CASSSFRQGFAYEQYF. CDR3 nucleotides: TGTGCCAGCAGCTCCTTTCGTCAGGGTTTTGCCTACGAGCAGTACTTC.

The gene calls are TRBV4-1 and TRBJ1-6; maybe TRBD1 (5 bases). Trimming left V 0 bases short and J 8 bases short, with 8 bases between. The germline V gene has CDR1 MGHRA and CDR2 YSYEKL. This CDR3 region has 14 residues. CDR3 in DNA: TGCGCCAGCAGCCAAGAAACCAGGGATTCACCCCTCCACTTT. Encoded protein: CASSQETRDSPLHF.

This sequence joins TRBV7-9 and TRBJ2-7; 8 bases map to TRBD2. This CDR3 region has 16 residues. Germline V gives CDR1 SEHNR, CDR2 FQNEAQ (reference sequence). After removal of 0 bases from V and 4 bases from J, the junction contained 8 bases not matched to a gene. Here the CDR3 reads CASSLASGGVRYEQYF. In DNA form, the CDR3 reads TGTGCCAGCAGCTTAGCCTCGGGAGGGGTTCGTTACGAGCAGTACTTC.

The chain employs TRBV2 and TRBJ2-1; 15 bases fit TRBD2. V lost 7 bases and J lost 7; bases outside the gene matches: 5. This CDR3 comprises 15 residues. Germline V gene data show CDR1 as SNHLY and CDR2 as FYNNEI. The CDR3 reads CASNLGTSGRNEQFF. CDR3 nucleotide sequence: TGTGCCAGCAACCTAGGGACTAGCGGGAGGAATGAGCAGTTCTTC.

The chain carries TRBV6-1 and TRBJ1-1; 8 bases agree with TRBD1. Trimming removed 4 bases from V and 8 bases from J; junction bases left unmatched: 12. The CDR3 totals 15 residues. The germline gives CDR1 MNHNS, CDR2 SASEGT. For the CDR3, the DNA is TGTGCCAGCAGTGTTTACAGGGGGGGAGGCTTCGAAGCTTTCTTT. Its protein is CASSVYRGGGFEAFF.

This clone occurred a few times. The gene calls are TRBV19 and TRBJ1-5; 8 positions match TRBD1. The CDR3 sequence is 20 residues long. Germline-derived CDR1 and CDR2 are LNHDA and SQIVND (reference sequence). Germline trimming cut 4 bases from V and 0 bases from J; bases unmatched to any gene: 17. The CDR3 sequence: CASSTLYGQGVGHSNQPQHF. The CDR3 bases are TGTGCCAGTAGTACCCTATACGGACAGGGTGTGGGGCATAGCAATCAGCCCCAGCATTTT.

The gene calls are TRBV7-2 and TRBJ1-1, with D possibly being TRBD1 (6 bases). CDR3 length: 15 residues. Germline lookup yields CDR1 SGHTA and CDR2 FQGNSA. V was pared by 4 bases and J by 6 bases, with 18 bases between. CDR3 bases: TGTGCCAGCAGCTCGGCATTGGGGGCCGGGCCTGAAGCTTTCTTT. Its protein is CASSSALGAGPEAFF.

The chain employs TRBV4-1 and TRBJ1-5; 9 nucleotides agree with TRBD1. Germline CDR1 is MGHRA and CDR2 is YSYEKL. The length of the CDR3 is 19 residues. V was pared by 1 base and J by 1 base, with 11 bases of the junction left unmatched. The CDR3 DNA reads TGCGCCAGCAGCCAAGGACCGCAACAGGGGGCCCTGAGCAATCAGCCCCAGCATTTT. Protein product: CASSQGPQQGALSNQPQHF.

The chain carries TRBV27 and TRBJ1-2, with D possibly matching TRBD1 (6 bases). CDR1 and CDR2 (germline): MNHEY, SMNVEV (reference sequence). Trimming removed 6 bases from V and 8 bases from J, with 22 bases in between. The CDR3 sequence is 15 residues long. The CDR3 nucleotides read TGTGCCAGCAGAACGGCGGGAGGGGGATCGGGAGGCTACACCTTC. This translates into CASRTAGGGSGGYTF.

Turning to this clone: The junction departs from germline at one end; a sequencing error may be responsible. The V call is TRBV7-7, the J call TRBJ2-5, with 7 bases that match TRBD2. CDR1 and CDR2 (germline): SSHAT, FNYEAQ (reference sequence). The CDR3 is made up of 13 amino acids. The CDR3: CASSPGEGGTQYF. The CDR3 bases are TGTGCTAGCAGCCCCGGGGAGGGCGGGACCCAGTACTTC.

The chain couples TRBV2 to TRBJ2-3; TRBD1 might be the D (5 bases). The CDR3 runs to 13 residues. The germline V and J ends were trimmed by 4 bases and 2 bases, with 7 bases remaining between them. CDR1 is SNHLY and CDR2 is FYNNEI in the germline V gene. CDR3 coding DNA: TGTGCCAGCAGTGGACAGATCACAGATACGCAGTATTTT. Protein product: CASSGQITDTQYF. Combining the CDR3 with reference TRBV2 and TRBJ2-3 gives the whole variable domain EPEVTQTPSHQVTQMGQEVILRCVPISNHLYFYWYRQILGQKVEFLVSFYNNEISEKSEIFDDQFSVERPDGSNFTLKIRSTKLEDSAMYFCASSGQITDTQYFGPGTRLTVL.

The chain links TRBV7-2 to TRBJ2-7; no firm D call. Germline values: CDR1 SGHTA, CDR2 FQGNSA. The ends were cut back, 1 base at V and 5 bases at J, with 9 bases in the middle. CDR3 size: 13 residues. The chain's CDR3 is CASSLGSSHEQYF. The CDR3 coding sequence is TGTGCCAGCAGCTTAGGGAGCTCGCACGAGCAGTACTTC. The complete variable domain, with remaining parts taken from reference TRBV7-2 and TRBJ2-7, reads GAGVSQSPSNKVTEKGKDVELRCDPISGHTALYWYRQSLGQGLEFLIYFQGNSAPDKSGLPSDRFSAERTGGSVSTLTIQRTQQEDSAVYLCASSLGSSHEQYFGPGTRLTVT.

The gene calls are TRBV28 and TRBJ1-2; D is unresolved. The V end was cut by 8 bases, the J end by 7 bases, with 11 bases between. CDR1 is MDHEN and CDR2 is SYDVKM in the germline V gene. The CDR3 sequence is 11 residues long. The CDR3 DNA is TGTGCCAGCTCCCGCTCGGGTGGCTACACCTTC. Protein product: CASSRSGGYTF.

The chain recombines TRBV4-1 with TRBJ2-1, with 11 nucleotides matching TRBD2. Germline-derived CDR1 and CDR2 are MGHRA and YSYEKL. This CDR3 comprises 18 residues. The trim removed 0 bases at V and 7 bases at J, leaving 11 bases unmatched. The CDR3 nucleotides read TGCGCCAGCAGCCAAGAAGAGGTAGCGGGAGGGCCTTTTAATGAGCAGTTCTTC. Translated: CASSQEEVAGGPFNEQFF.

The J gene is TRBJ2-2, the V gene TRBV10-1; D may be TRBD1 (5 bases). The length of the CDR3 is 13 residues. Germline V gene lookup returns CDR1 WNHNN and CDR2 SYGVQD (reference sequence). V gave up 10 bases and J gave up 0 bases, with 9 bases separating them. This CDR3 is CAIDRANTGELFF. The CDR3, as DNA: TGCGCCATCGACAGAGCGAACACCGGGGAGCTGTTTTTT.

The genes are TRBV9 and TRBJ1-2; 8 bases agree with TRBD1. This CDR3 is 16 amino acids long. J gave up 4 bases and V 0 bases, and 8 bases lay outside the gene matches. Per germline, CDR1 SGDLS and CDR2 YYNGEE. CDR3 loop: CASSVDHPGGGYGYTF. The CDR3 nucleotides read TGTGCCAGCAGCGTAGATCACCCAGGGGGCGGCTATGGCTACACCTTC.

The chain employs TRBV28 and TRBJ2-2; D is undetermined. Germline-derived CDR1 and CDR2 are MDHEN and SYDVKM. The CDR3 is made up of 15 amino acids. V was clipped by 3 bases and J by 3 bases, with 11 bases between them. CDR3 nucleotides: TGTGCCAGCAGTTTTCTAAGTTCCGACACCGGGGAGCTGTTTTTT. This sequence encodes CASSFLSSDTGELFF.